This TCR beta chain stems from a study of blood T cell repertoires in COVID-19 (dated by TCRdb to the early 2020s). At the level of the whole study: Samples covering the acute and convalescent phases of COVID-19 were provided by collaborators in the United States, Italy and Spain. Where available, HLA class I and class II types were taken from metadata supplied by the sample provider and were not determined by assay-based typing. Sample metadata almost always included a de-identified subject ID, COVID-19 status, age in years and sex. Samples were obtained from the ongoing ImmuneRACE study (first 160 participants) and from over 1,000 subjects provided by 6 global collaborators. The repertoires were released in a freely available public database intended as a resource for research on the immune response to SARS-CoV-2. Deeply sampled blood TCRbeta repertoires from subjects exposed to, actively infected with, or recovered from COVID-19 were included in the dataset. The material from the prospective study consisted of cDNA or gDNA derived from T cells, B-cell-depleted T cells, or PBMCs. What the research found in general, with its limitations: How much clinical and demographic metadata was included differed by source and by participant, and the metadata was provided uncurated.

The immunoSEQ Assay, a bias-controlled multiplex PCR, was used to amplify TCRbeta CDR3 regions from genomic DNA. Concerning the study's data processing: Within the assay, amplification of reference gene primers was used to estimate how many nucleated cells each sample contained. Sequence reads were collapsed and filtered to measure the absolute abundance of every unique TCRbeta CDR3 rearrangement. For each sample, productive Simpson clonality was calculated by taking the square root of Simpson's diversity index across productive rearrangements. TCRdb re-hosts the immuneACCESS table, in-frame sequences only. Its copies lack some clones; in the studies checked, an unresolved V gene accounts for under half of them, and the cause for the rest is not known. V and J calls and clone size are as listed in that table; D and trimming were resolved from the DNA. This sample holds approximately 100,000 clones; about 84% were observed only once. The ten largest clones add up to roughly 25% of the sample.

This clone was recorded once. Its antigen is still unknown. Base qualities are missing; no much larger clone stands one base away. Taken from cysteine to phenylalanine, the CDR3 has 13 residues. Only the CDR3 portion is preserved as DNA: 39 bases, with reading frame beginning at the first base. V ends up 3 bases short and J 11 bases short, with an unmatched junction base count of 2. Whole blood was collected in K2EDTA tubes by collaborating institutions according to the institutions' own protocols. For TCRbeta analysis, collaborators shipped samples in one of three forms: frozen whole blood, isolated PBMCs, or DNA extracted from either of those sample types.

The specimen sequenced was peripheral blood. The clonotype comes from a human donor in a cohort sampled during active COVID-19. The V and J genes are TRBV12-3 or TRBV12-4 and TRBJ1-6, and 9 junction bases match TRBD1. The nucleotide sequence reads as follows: TGTGCCAGCAGTTTGGACAGGGGACCACCCCTCCACTTT. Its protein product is CASSLDRGPPLHF.